The clone carrying this T cell receptor (beta chain) counts as medium-sized. These data come from a study of CD4 and CD8 cells across lung adenocarcinoma regions. Localized lung adenocarcinoma, a non-small cell lung cancer, affected the donors. TCRdb independently ran MiXCR on the PCR reads; one entry per CDR3 protein. The table shows 7,500 to 10,000 distinct CDR3 sequences, with 45% to 60% occurring only once. This clonotype was sampled from a male donor with lung adenocarcinoma. The CD4 and CD8 labels of this study may be unreliable. The sample was CD4+ T cells from the margin of a lung tumor.

The CDR3 DNA reads TGTGCCAGCCGACAGATCTACTCTTCCTACGAGCAGTACTTC. Residues: CASRQIYSSYEQYF. J is TRBJ2-5 and V is TRBV6-1; maybe TRBD1 (5 bases). Matching the DNA end better, TRBJ2-7 makes the J call doubtful. CDR1 MNHNS and CDR2 SASEGT come from the germline V gene. The length of the CDR3 is 14 residues.